A few counts support the clone carrying this TCR beta chain. The antigen is unknown. Using RNA template, CDR3s of TCR alpha and beta were amplified with iRepertoire arm-PCR. Tissue mRNA or PBMC total RNA, roughly 90-450 ng, went into one-step reverse transcription and amplification. TCRdb fed the multiplex PCR reads into MiXCR, producing one record per CDR3 protein. In the table there are 300,000 to 400,000 distinct CDR3 sequences, 41% of which are singletons. The data derive from a study of glioma-infiltrating T cells. Background on the study: Presurgical dexamethasone in glioma patients lasted six or fewer days.

Whole-study findings and limits: Gliomas, especially low-grade, showed above-expected tissue-blood divergence; non-neoplastic patients showed below. Very few CDR3 sequences were shared between tissue and blood.

This CDR3 contains 17 residues. Germline lookup yields CDR1 SGHTA and CDR2 FQGNSA. Trimming cost V 5 bases and J 0 bases; bases outside gene matches: 12. The chain links TRBV7-2 to TRBJ2-7; TRBD1 agrees at 8 bases. The receptor was isolated from a human donor with low-grade glioma or glioblastoma, undergoing nonglioma brain surgery, or in good health (not recorded which). Sequencing used glioma tissue, nonneoplastic brain tissue, or PBMCs (not recorded which). The CDR3 protein is CASSHPDDRGPSYEQYF. CDR3 bases: TGTGCCAGCAGCCATCCAGACGACAGGGGACCCTCCTACGAGCAGTACTTC.